Presented here are 6 T cell receptor beta chains from one specimen sequenced in a study of shared clonotypes between healthy human individuals. TCRdb's copy holds only in-frame clones and misses some; the assay was immunoSEQ multiplex PCR. The sample shows millions of clones, 85% to 95% of them seen only once. The sample taken for sequencing was naive CD4+ T cells from PBMCs. Subset defined: CD45RA+ positively selected. Receptor source: a man between 18 and 35 years old in good health. Some clones in this sample may be carry-over from other donors' samples.

This chain uses TRBV25-1 with TRBJ1-6; no clear D. Germline CDR1 MGHDK, CDR2 SYGVNS. V gave up 4 bases and J gave up 7 bases, with 11 bases separating them. The CDR3 has 14 residues. CDR3 sequence reads: CASSGPGQNSPLHF. The CDR3 region has the DNA TGTGCCAGCAGTGGACCGGGTCAAAATTCACCCCTCCACTTT.

V gene TRBV7-6 combines with J gene TRBJ1-2; 7 bases agree with TRBD1. This CDR3 comprises 15 residues. V lost 1 base to trimming and J lost 3 bases; unmatched junction nucleotides: 5. CDR1 and CDR2 from the germline V gene are SGHVS and FNYEAQ. Here the CDR3 reads CASSLGGGDYYGYTF. CDR3 DNA: TGTGCCAGCAGCTTAGGAGGGGGCGATTACTATGGCTACACCTTC. Combining the CDR3 with reference TRBV7-6 and TRBJ1-2 gives the whole variable domain GAGVSQSPRYKVTKRGQDVALRCDPISGHVSLYWYRQALGQGPEFLTYFNYEAQQDKSGLPNDRFSAERPEGSISTLTIQRTEQRDSAMYRCASSLGGGDYYGYTFGSGTRLTVV.

V usage is TRBV28 and J usage is TRBJ2-7, with D tentatively TRBD1 (5 bases). Trimming stripped 0 bases from V and 1 base from J, with 10 bases between. The CDR3 covers 15 residues. Per the germline V gene, CDR1 is MDHEN and CDR2 is SYDVKM. CDR3: CASSLWGLASYEQYF. The CDR3 DNA is TGTGCCAGCAGTTTATGGGGGCTGGCTTCCTACGAGCAGTACTTC. Full variable domain (outside the CDR3, taken from reference TRBV28 and TRBJ2-7): DVKVTQSSRYLVKRTGEKVFLECVQDMDHENMFWYRQDPGLGLRLIYFSYDVKMKEKGDIPEGYSVSREKKERFSLILESASTNQTSMYLCASSLWGLASYEQYFGPGTRLTVT.

The V gene is TRBV7-9, the J gene TRBJ2-1; D is perhaps TRBD1 or TRBD2 (6 bases each). The CDR3 is 15 amino acids. The germline V gene encodes CDR1 SEHNR and CDR2 FQNEAQ (reference sequence). V was pared by 8 bases and J by 8 bases, with 22 bases between. CDR3 sequence: CASRSSGARSDEQFF. CDR3 nucleotides: TGTGCCAGCCGCAGCTCGGGGGCTCGTTCGGATGAGCAGTTCTTC.

Concerning this clone itself: This specimen includes other DNA sequences encoding the same CDR3. The chain combines TRBV11-3 with TRBJ2-2; D call uncertain. Germline loops: CDR1 SGHNT, CDR2 YENEEA. The CDR3 is 12 amino acids. Between the trimmed V and J ends, which lost 5 bases and 6 bases, there was a span of 7 bases. The CDR3 sequence is CASSPPAGELFF. The DNA of the CDR3 is TGTGCCAGCAGCCCTCCGGCCGGGGAGCTGTTTTTT.

Turning to this clone: Distinct nucleotide sequences in the sample also encode this CDR3. This chain joins TRBV20-1 and TRBJ2-1, with D perhaps assigned TRBD1 or TRBD2 (5 bases each). The V end lost 7 bases, the J end lost 3 bases, and 7 bases lay between the germline ends. Germline V CDR1 and CDR2: DFQATT, SNEGSKA (reference sequence). The CDR3 is 11 amino acids. The CDR3 DNA is TGCAGTGGGGGGAGCTACAATGAGCAGTTCTTC. Translation gives CSGGSYNEQFF.